This T cell receptor (beta chain) stems from a study of blood T cell repertoires in COVID-19. As for the study in general: The cDNA or gDNA used as material had been derived from T cells, B-cell-depleted T cells, or PBMCs.

Participants' reported clinical history set cohort assignment. Donors of Cohort 3 who recovered were those that had two negative PCRs, clearance, or symptom resolution. Per the original methods: How many nucleated cells were present was estimated from reference gene primer amplification. Only in-frame clones appear in the TCRdb table, and some are missing; sequencing was by immunoSEQ multiplex PCR. That table is the source of V, J and clone size, and D and trimming were worked out from the DNA. The sample consists of about 310,000 clones, roughly 90% of them appearing once. CDR1 SNHLY and CDR2 FYNNEI come from the germline V gene. The V and J ends lost 1 base and 5 bases, in that order; junction bases with no gene match: 0. The CDR3 has 14 residues.

The chain couples TRBV2 to TRBJ2-1; 9 bases match TRBD1. The receptor's source is a woman aged 18-35 years who had recovered from COVID-19. The sequenced material came from PBMCs or T cells enriched from blood (not recorded which). CDR3 DNA: TGTGCCAGCAGTGAAGGGACAGGGGACAATGAGCAGTTCTTC. It translates to CASSEGTGDNEQFF.